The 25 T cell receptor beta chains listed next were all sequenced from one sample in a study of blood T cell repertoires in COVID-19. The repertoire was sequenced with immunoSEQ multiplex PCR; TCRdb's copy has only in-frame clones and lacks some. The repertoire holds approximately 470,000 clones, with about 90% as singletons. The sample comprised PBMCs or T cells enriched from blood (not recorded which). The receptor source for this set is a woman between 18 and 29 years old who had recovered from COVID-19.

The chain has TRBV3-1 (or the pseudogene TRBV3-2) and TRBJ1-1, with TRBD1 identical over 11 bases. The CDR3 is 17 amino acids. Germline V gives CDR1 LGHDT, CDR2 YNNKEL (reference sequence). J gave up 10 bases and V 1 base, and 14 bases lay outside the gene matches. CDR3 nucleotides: TGTGCCAGCAGCCAAGTTAGGTATCAGGACAGGGGGCGAGGAGCTTTCTTT. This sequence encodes CASSQVRYQDRGRGAFF.

CDR3 bases: TGTGCCAGCAGTTTTACAGGGGGCATCAGCTACGAGCAGTACTTC. Amino acids: CASSFTGGISYEQYF. The chain combines TRBV27 with TRBJ2-7; 9 bases fit TRBD1. The CDR3 extends over 15 amino acids. CDR1 MNHEY and CDR2 SMNVEV come from the germline V gene (reference sequence). V was clipped by 3 bases and J by 3 bases; unmatched bases: 6.

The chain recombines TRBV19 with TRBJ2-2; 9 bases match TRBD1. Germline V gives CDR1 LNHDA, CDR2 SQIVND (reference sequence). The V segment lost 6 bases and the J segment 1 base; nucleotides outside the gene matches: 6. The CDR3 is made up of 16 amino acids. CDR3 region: CASRSTDRGNTGELFF. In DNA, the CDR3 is TGTGCCAGTAGATCCACGGACAGGGGGAACACCGGGGAGCTGTTTTTT.

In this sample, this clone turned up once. The CDR3 coding sequence is TGTGCCAGCAGTGTCACAGGGGATAATGAGCAGTTCTTC. Protein product: CASSVTGDNEQFF. The chain has TRBV2 and TRBJ2-1; 7 bases line up with TRBD1. V was pared by 4 bases and J by 7 bases, with 4 bases of the junction left unmatched. Germline CDR1 SNHLY, CDR2 FYNNEI. The CDR3 has 13 amino acids.

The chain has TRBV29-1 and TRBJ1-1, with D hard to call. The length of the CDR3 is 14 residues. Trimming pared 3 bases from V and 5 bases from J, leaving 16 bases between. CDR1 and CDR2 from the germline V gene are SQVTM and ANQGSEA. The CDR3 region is CSVDSYGPGTEAFF. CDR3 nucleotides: TGCAGCGTTGACTCTTACGGGCCGGGGACTGAAGCTTTCTTT.

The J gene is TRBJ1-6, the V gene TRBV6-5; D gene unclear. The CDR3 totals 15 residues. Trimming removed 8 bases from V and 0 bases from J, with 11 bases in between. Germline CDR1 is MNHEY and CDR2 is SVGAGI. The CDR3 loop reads CASGGSYSYNSPLHF. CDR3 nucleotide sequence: TGTGCCAGCGGCGGCAGTTACTCCTATAATTCACCCCTCCACTTT.

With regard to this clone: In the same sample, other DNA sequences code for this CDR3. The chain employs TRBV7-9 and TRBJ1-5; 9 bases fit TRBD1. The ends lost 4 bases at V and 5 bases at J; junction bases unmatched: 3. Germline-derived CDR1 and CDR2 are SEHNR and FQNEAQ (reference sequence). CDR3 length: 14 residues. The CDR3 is CASSSGTGYQPQHF. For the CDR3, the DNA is TGTGCCAGCAGCTCGGGGACAGGGTATCAGCCCCAGCATTTT. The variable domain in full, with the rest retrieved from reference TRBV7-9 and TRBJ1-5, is DTGVSQNPRHKITKRGQNVTFRCDPISEHNRLYWYRQTLGQGPEFLTYFQNEAQLEKSRLLSDRFSAERPKGSFSTLEIQRTEQGDSAMYLCASSSGTGYQPQHFGDGTRLSIL.

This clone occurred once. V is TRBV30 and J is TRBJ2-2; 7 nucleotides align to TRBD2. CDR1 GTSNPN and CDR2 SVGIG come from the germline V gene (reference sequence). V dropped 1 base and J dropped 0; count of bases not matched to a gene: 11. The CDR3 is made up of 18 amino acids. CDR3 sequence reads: CAWSENPWEGPNTGELFF. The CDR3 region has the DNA TGTGCCTGGAGTGAAAACCCCTGGGAGGGGCCGAACACCGGGGAGCTGTTTTTT.

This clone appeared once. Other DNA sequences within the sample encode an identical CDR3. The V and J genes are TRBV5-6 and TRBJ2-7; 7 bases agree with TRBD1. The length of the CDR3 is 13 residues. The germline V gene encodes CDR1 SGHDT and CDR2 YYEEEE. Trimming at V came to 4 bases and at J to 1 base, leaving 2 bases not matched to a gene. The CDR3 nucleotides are TGTGCCAGCAGCCTGGGACAGTCCTACGAGCAGTACTTC. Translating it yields CASSLGQSYEQYF. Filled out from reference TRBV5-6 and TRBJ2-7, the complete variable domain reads DAGVTQSPTHLIKTRGQQVTLRCSPKSGHDTVSWYQQALGQGPQFIFQYYEEEERQRGNFPDRFSGHQFPNYSSELNVNALLLGDSALYLCASSLGQSYEQYFGPGTRLTVT.

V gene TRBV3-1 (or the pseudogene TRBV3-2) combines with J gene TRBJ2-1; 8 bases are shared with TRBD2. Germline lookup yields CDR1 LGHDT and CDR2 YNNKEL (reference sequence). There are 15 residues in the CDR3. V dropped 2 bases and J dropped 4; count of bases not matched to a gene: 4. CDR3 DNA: TGTGCCAGCAGCCAAAGCGGGGGTGCTTACAATGAGCAGTTCTTC. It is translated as CASSQSGGAYNEQFF.

The CDR3 DNA reads TGCGCCAGCAGCTTCCCGACAGGGGTAGGGGGTCAGCCCCAGCATTTT. Translation gives CASSFPTGVGGQPQHF. The chain links TRBV5-1 to TRBJ1-5; 8 nucleotides align to TRBD1. Germline assignment: CDR1 SGHRS and CDR2 YFSETQ. J gave up 6 bases and V 2 bases, and 10 bases lay outside the gene matches. The CDR3 runs to 16 residues.

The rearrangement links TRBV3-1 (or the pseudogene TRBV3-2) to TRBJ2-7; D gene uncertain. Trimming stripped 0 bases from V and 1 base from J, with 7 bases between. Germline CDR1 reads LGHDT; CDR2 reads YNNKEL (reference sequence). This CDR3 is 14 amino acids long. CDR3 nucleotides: TGTGCCAGCAGCCAAGACCCCCTGTCCTACGAGCAGTACTTC. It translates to CASSQDPLSYEQYF.

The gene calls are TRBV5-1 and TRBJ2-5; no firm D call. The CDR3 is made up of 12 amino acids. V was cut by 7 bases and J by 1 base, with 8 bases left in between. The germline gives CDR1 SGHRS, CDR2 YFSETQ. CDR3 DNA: TGCGCCAGCTCCCAGTTCCAAGAGACCCAGTACTTC. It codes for CASSQFQETQYF.

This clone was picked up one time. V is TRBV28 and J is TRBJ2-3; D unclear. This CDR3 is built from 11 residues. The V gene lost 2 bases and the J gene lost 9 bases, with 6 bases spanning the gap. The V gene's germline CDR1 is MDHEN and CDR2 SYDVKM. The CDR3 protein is CASSLGRTQYF. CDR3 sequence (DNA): TGTGCCAGCAGTTTAGGTAGAACGCAGTATTTT.

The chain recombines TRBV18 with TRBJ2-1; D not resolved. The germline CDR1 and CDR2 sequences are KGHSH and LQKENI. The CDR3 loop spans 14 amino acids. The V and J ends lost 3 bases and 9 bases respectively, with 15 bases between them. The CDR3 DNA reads TGTGCCAGCTCACCGCAACTCGCGGAAAGTGAGCAGTTCTTC. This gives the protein CASSPQLAESEQFF.

CDR3 bases: TGTGCCAGCAGTGTAGACTACCAAGAGACCCAGTACTTC. It encodes CASSVDYQETQYF. The V gene is TRBV2, the J gene TRBJ2-5, with D unclear. The V end was cut by 4 bases, the J end by 0 bases, with 6 bases between. The CDR3 extends over 13 amino acids. Germline V gene lookup returns CDR1 SNHLY and CDR2 FYNNEI.

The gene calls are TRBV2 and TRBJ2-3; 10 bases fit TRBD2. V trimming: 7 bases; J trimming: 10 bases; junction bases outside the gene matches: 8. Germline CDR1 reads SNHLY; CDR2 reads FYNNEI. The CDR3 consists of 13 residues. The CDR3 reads CASTEAGGPPQYF. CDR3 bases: TGTGCCAGCACCGAAGCGGGGGGGCCGCCGCAGTATTTT.

Written as DNA, the CDR3 is TGTGCCAGCAGCCAAGTGAGCGGGGGGGCAGGCGGGGAGCTGTTTTTT. As protein: CASSQVSGGAGGELFF. The chain is built from TRBV3-1 (or the pseudogene TRBV3-2) and TRBJ2-2; 10 bases are a match to TRBD2. The V gene end was trimmed by 1 base and the J gene end by 7 bases; junction bases not matched to a gene: 6. The CDR3 extends over 16 amino acids. Per germline, CDR1 LGHDT and CDR2 YNNKEL (reference sequence).

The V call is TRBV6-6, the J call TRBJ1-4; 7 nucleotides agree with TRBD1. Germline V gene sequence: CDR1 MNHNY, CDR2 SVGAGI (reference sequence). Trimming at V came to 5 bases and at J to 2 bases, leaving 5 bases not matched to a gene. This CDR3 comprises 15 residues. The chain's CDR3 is CASSPQTGTNEKLFF. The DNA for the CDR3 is TGTGCCAGCAGTCCCCAGACAGGGACTAATGAAAAACTGTTTTTT.

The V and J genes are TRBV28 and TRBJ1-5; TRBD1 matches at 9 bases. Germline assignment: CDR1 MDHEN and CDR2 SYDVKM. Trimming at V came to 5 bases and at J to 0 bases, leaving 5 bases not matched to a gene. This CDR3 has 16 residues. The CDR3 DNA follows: TGTGCCAGCAGTACTATACAGGGGGCTAGCAATCAGCCCCAGCATTTT. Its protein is CASSTIQGASNQPQHF.

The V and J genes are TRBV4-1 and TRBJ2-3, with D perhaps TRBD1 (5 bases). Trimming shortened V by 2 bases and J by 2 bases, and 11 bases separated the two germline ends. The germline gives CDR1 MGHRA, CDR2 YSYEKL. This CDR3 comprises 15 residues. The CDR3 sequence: CASSQSDRDTDTQYF. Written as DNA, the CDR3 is TGCGCCAGCAGCCAATCCGACAGAGACACAGATACGCAGTATTTT.

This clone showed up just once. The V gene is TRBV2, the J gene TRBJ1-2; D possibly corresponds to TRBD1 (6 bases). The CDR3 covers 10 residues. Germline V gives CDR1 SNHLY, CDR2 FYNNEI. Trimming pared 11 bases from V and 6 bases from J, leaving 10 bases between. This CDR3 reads CAPGGHGYTF. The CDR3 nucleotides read TGTGCCCCCGGGGGGCATGGCTACACCTTC.

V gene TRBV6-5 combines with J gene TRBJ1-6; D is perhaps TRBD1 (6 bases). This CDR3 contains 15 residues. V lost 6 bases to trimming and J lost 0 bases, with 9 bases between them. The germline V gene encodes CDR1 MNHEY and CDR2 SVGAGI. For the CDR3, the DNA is TGTGCCAGCAGCCGAGGGGGCTCCTATAATTCACCCCTCCACTTT. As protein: CASSRGGSYNSPLHF.

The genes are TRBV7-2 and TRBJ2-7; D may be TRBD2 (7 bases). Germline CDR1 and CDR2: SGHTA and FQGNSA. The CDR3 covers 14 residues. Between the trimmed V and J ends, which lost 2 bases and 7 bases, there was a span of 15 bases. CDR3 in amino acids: CASSLMAGAGEQYF. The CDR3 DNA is TGTGCCAGCAGCTTAATGGCGGGGGCCGGGGAGCAGTACTTC.

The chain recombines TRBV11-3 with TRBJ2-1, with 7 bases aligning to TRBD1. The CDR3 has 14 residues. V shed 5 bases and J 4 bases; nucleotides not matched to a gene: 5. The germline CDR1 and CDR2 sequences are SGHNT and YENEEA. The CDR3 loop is CASSPPTGYNEQFF. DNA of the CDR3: TGTGCCAGCAGCCCCCCGACAGGGTACAATGAGCAGTTCTTC.